This T cell receptor beta chain derives from a study of blood T cell repertoires in COVID-19. Study context: Acute and convalescent COVID-19 samples came from the United States, Italy and Spain. Sources were T cells, B-cell-depleted T cells, or PBMCs; the material itself was cDNA or gDNA.

The sample holds one count of this clone. Original processing methods: Reference gene primers were amplified, and this amplification served to estimate nucleated cell counts. Here immunoSEQ multiplex PCR was the method, and the copy in TCRdb shows in-frame clones only, minus some. That table is the source of V, J and clone size, and D and trimming were worked out from the DNA. In the table there are some 25,000 clones, roughly nine tenths of which are singletons. CDR3 length equals 16 residues. The V segment lost 0 bases and the J segment 4 bases; nucleotides outside the gene matches: 5. Germline CDR1 and CDR2: SGDLS and YYNGEE.

The chain uses TRBV9 and TRBJ2-2, with TRBD1 identical over 8 bases. The specimen sequenced was peripheral blood. The receptor's source is a man in his sixties or seventies with acute or convalescent COVID-19. The CDR3 region has the DNA TGTGCCAGCAGCGTAGGACAGGGGATTGGCACCGGGGAGCTGTTTTTT. This codes for CASSVGQGIGTGELFF.